The T cell receptor (beta chain) described here comes from a study of blood T cell repertoires in COVID-19. Study details: Some COVID-19 samples were acute and others convalescent; all came from the United States, Italy and Spain. T cells, B-cell-depleted T cells, or PBMCs supplied cDNA or gDNA.

The CDR3 sequence is 13 residues long. Per germline, CDR1 KGHSH and CDR2 LQKENI. V shed 5 bases and J shed 6 bases, with 11 bases lying between them. Here immunoSEQ multiplex PCR was the method, and the copy in TCRdb shows in-frame clones only, minus some. Altogether some 260,000 clones are present, about three quarters being singletons, with the ten largest covering over 3%. This chain uses TRBV18 with TRBJ1-5; weak D call: TRBD1 (6 bases). The receptor comes from a woman older than 75 with acute or convalescent COVID-19. Sequences were obtained from peripheral blood. CDR3: CASSMDRGQPQHF. In DNA form, the CDR3 reads TGTGCCAGCTCAATGGACAGAGGTCAGCCCCAGCATTTT.